Included here is one T cell receptor beta chain sequence, with context. Recruitment covered about two dozen US areas and drew participants whose ages spanned roughly 18 to 89 years. Cohorts were based on clinical histories the participants reported. V lost 5 bases to trimming and J lost 2 bases; unmatched junction nucleotides: 10. CDR3 length: 16 amino acids. Germline-derived CDR1 and CDR2 are SGHVS and FNYEAQ. This sample was taken from a study of blood T cell repertoires in COVID-19. The overall study: T cells, B-cell-depleted T cells, or PBMCs provided the cDNA or gDNA that served as material.

How the authors handled the data: Reference gene primer amplification gave nucleated cell count estimates. Libraries were prepared by immunoSEQ multiplex PCR; TCRdb keeps only in-frame clonotypes and omits some of them. The V and J calls and the clone size are those of that table, but D and trimming were determined from the DNA. The repertoire holds approximately 200,000 clones, with approximately 86% as singletons. The sequence derives from a woman in her 30s who had recovered from COVID-19. The sequenced material came from PBMCs or T cells enriched from blood (not recorded which). The rearrangement uses TRBV7-6 and TRBJ2-7; 9 nucleotides agree with TRBD2. Here the CDR3 reads CASSRSVAGAAYEQYF. CDR3 nucleotide sequence: TGTGCCAGCAGCCGAAGCGTAGCGGGGGCCGCCTACGAGCAGTACTTC.